The TCR beta chain described here comes from a study of T cells in localized non-small cell lung cancer. Findings of the study overall: A median of 57 of the top 100 tumor clones appeared in adjacent lung, which was paired and uninvolved. Patients showing higher blood T cell density tended to see longer overall survival. Tumor showed lower T cell clonality than uninvolved adjacent lung, where it was highest. Only one tumor region went through sequencing, so heterogeneity may still be there.

The CDR3 sequence is 13 residues long. CDR1 is SGHNT and CDR2 is YYREEE in the germline V gene (reference sequence). V lost 0 bases, J lost 1 base, and 4 bases lay in between. Libraries were prepared by immunoSEQ multiplex PCR; TCRdb keeps only in-frame clonotypes and omits some of them. The data hold 28,000 or so clones, with 85% to 95% observed a single time. Notes on this clone: What it binds is unknown.

The sample was peripheral blood, taken before any cancer treatment. This rearrangement joins TRBV5-4 to TRBJ1-1; D remains unclear. The clonotype comes from a female donor over 55 with stage II squamous cell lung carcinoma. The CDR3 sequence: CASSLDRNTEAFF. CDR3 bases: TGTGCCAGCAGCTTGGACAGGAACACTGAAGCTTTCTTT.